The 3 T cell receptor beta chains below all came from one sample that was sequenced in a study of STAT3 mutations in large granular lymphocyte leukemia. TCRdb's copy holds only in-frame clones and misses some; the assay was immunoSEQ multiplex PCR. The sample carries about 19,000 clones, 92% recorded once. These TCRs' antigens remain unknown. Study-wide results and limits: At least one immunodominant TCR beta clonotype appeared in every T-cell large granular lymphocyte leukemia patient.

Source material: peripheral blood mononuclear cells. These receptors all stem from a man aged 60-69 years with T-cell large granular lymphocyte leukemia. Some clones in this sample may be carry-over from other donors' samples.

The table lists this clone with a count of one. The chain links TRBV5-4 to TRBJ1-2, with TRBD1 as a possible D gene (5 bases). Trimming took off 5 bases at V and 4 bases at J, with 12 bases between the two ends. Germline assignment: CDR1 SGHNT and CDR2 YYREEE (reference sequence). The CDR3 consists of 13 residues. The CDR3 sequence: CASSHTGGYGYTF. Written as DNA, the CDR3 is TGTGCCAGCAGTCATACAGGTGGCTATGGCTACACCTTC.

The CDR3 DNA sequence: TGTGCCAGCAGTTTATCTGCGGGGAGCGGCTACGAGCAGTACTTC. Its translation: CASSLSAGSGYEQYF. The V and J genes are TRBV27 and TRBJ2-7; possible D gene TRBD2, 6 bases. The germline CDR1 and CDR2 sequences are MNHEY and SMNVEV (reference sequence). Trimming removed 0 bases from V and 3 bases from J, with 12 bases in between. The CDR3 is 15 residues long.

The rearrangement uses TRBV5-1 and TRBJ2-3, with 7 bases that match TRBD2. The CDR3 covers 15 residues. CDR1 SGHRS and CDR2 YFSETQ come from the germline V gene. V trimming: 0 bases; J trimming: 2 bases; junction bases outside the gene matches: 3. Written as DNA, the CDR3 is TGCGCCAGCAGCTTGGGAGCGGGGCTCACAGATACGCAGTATTTT. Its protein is CASSLGAGLTDTQYF.